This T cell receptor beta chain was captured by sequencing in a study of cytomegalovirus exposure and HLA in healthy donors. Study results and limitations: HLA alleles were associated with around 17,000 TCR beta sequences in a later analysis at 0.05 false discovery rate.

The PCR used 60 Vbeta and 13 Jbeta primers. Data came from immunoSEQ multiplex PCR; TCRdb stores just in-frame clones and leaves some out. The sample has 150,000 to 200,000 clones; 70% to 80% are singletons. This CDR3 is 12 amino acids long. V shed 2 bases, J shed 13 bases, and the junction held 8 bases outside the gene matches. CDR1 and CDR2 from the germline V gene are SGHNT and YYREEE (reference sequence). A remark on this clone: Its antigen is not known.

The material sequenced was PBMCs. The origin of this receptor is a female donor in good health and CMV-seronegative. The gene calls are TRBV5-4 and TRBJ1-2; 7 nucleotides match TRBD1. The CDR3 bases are TGTGCCAGCAGCTTAGGGGGCCCTCCAGTCACCTTC. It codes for CASSLGGPPVTF.